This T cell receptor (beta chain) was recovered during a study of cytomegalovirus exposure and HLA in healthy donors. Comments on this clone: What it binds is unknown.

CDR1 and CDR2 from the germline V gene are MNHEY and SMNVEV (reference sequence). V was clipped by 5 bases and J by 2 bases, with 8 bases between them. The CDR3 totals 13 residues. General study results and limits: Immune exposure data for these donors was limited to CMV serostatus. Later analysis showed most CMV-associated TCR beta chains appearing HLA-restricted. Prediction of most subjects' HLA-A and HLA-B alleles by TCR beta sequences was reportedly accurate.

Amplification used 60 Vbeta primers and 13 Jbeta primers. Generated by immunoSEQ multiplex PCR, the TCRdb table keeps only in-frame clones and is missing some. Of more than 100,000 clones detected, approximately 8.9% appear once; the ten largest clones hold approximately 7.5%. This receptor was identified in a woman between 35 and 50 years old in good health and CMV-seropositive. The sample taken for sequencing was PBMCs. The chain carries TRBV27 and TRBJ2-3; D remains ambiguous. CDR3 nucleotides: TGTGCCAGCAGTAGTGGGCTCACAGATACGCAGTATTTT. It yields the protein CASSSGLTDTQYF.